This TCR beta chain was profiled in a study of T cell responses to AZD1222 COVID-19 vaccine. Across the whole study: Researchers grouped second doses given at about 4 or about 12 weeks into one pool.

CDR3 length equals 13 residues. The V gene lost 0 bases and the J gene lost 6 bases, with 7 bases spanning the gap. The germline CDR1 and CDR2 sequences are SGHNT and YYREEE (reference sequence). As regards this clone: Its antigen remains unknown.

General study results and limits: In a largely white British group with more females than males, clonal diversity was possibly underestimated. CD4 TCRs covered the whole spike, strongest at regions 160-218 and 743-854.

The assay was immunoSEQ multiplex PCR, and TCRdb's table has in-frame clones only and misses some. Of approximately 160,000 clones in the sample, 90% to 95% were seen once. Source: peripheral blood, taken on day 0 of AZD1222 vaccination. The chain uses TRBV5-4 and TRBJ1-5; unclear D gene. The clonotype was recovered from an adult in good health. The CDR3: CASSLGGGQPQHF. CDR3 DNA: TGTGCCAGCAGCTTGGGGGGTGGTCAGCCCCAGCATTTT.